This T cell receptor (beta chain) was identified during a study of blood T cell repertoires in COVID-19. Across the whole study: T cells, B-cell-depleted T cells, or PBMCs supplied cDNA or gDNA.

TCRdb's table, derived via immunoSEQ multiplex PCR, lists solely in-frame clones and lacks some. The table records roughly 250,000 clones, approximately 91% of them present only once. Germline CDR1 reads MGHRA; CDR2 reads YSYEKL. Trimming shortened V by 2 bases and J by 15 bases, and 17 bases separated the two germline ends. The CDR3 is 13 residues long. The sample taken for sequencing was PBMCs or T cells enriched from blood (not recorded which). The chain combines TRBV4-1 with TRBJ2-1; D is ambiguous. The TCR sequence derives from a middle-aged woman with acute COVID-19. The CDR3 coding sequence is TGCGCCAGCAGCCAACTAGGCTTCACCCGGCGGTTCTTC. Translating gives CASSQLGFTRRFF.